The clone carrying this T cell receptor (beta chain) showed up just once. Its antigen is undetermined. Profiling relied on immunoSEQ multiplex PCR, and the TCRdb table lists in-frame clones only, not all of them. Among about 18,000 clones listed, less than 30% were seen once. Treatment indicated: randomized to nivolumab then ipilimumab (arm A) or the reverse (arm B). None of the patients previously received DNA-damaging chemotherapy. The data stem from a study of sequential checkpoint blockade in melanoma. The CDR3 contains 14 residues. Between the trimmed V and J ends, which lost 3 bases and 5 bases, there was a span of 13 bases. Germline CDR1 LGHNT, CDR2 FRNRAP. Study findings and constraints: Rising tumor T-cell fraction and clonality meant about 30 times likelier benefit. In arm A, pretreatment tumor clonality was associated with response.

Sequences were derived from tumor tissue (inferred from file names), sampled from a patient given nivolumab and ipilimumab in sequence. This TCR was sampled from a human donor with melanoma. The genes are TRBV12-5 and TRBJ2-5; D is unclear. CDR3 sequence reads: CASGLAKTWETQYF. CDR3 DNA: TGTGCTAGTGGTTTAGCGAAAACTTGGGAGACCCAGTACTTC. The whole variable domain, filled in from reference TRBV12-5 and TRBJ2-5, reads DARVTQTPRHKVTEMGQEVTMRCQPILGHNTVFWYRQTMMQGLELLAYFRNRAPLDDSGMPKDRFSAEMPDATLATLKIQPSEPRDSAVYFCASGLAKTWETQYFGPGTRLLVL.